This record looks at one TCR beta chain sequence and its context. The antigen remains undetermined. With 1 base removed from V and 1 base from J, the gap between germline ends came to 15 bases. Germline CDR1 reads SGHRS; CDR2 reads YFSETQ. CDR3 length equals 17 residues. The data are from a study of beta chain features in type 1 diabetes. Only one heparinised blood draw was taken per donor, and its volume averaged around 120 mL. Expressed TCRB transcripts were sequenced after all isolated RNA was converted to cDNA. Naive, central memory and regulatory T cell samples yielded around 3.9 million reads on average. Assay used: immunoSEQ multiplex PCR; TCRdb lists only in-frame clones, some missing. The table has 360,000 or so clones, 15% to 20% seen once. Study results and limitations: Naive, central memory and Treg TCRB repertoires appeared more alike in patients than in healthy donors. No resolution was reached here on whether HLA type influences TCRB rearrangement.

The origin of this receptor is a woman aged 18 to 35 in good health. V usage is TRBV5-1 and J usage is TRBJ2-1; D might be TRBD1 (5 bases). Sample: naive CD4+ T cells from blood. CDR3 sequence reads: CASSLHRQGVSYNEQFF. CDR3 DNA: TGCGCCAGCAGCTTGCACAGGCAGGGTGTATCCTACAATGAGCAGTTCTTC.